This TCR beta chain was sequenced during a study of T cell clonality in common variable immunodeficiency (dated by TCRdb to about 2015). Diagnosis of CVID followed standard criteria, namely serum IgG, IgA and/or IgM below the normal range together with specific antibody deficiency. The CVID group comprised about 46 subjects, around 15 female and 29 male, aged roughly 9 to 65 years with a mean age of roughly 36. Predominantly Caucasian heritage was noted among both the CVID patients and the healthy controls. All CVID subjects had received replacement immunoglobulin therapy for at least one year at the time of study participation. At blood collection, none of the CVID subjects was ill or on immunomodulatory or immunosuppressive medication. Heparinized peripheral whole blood samples of about 5 to 9 ml were collected from each donor. Genomic DNA from adults with common variable immune deficiency (CVID) and from healthy adult controls was used for sequencing of TCRbeta CDR3 repertoires. Diluted blood was subjected to density centrifugation over Hypaque 1077 or Ficoll-Paque for isolation of peripheral blood mononuclear cells. Genomic DNA was extracted from unsorted mononuclear cells by Qiagen column purification or by a centrifugation-based method.

Study-level results and caveats: Increased TCRbeta clonality was found in CVID subjects compared with healthy controls (t-test p = 0.018), with the increase being most characteristic of about a third of subjects. CVID subjects shared fewer TCRbeta clones with each other than healthy controls did (p < 0.0001). According to the authors, figuring out what caused the increased clonality in CVID would require sequencing the repertoires of T cell subpopulations. Although equal DNA input was used, an average of about 81,820 unique sequences per sample was obtained for controls, compared with about 29,000 for CVID samples. Reportedly, TCRbeta sequences from CVID had fewer deletions and N-nucleotide insertions, and highly modified clones with 13 or more V deletions were absent from CVID. Differences among patients in the CVID cohort limited the correlations between repertoire features and clinical complications.

For sequencing input, CVID and control samples contributed equivalent amounts of genomic DNA. For every sample, a 60 bp segment covering the rearranged TCRbeta CDR3 region was amplified and then sequenced. The immunoSEQ assay, a bias-corrected multiplex PCR combined with high-throughput sequencing, was used for TCRbeta amplification. On the authors' methods: Every unique nucleotide sequence counted as a clone and was annotated with V, D and J genes, copy number and frequency. Sequences were labeled productive if in frame, and non-productive if out of frame or containing stop codons. As previously described, clonality was calculated on the basis of Shannon's entropy. Mean CDR3 Kyte-Doolittle hydropathy was derived from the predicted amino acid sequences of productive clones. Hierarchical clustering of scaled V gene usage was performed with the R hclust function using Manhattan distance and complete linkage. To assess clone sharing by CDR3 amino acid sequence, 12 repertoires per group were resampled over 100 rounds. The repertoires were searched for over 60 published EBV-specific TCRbeta sequences and some 230 published CMV-specific TCRbeta sequences. Two CVID samples yielding fewer than 10,000 sequences were excluded from analysis, leaving approximately 40 CVID repertoires. TCRdb's version of the immuneACCESS table is confined to in-frame rearrangements and falls short of the full clone set. An unresolved V gene accounts for under half of the shortfall where checked; the remainder is of unknown origin. V and J calls and clone size come straight from that table; D and trimming were deduced from the DNA. Across this sample, roughly 34,000 clones were tabulated and none appeared just once. Of the sample, 6.5% to 7.5% is held by the ten largest clones.

This clone was found a few times. Its antigen target is currently unknown. This clonotype was obtained from a human donor with common variable immunodeficiency. Material: peripheral blood mononuclear cells.

This receptor carries the CDR3 CASSGSGRGETQYF. Partial CDR3 DNA: TGTGCCAGCAGCGGTAGCGGGAGGGGTGAGACC. This chain is built from TRBV5-6 and TRBJ2-5, and TRBD2 matches 11 of the central bases. Read sequence stops 3 residues before the CDR3 end, and the germline J gene provides the missing end. The CDR3 holds 14 amino acids from the cysteine to the phenylalanine. The DNA covers only part of the CDR3, 33 bases in frame from base 1. Trimmed from V: 4 bases; trimmed from J: 5 bases; junction bases lacking a gene match: 4. CDR1 SGHDT and CDR2 YYEEEE are derived from the germline V gene.